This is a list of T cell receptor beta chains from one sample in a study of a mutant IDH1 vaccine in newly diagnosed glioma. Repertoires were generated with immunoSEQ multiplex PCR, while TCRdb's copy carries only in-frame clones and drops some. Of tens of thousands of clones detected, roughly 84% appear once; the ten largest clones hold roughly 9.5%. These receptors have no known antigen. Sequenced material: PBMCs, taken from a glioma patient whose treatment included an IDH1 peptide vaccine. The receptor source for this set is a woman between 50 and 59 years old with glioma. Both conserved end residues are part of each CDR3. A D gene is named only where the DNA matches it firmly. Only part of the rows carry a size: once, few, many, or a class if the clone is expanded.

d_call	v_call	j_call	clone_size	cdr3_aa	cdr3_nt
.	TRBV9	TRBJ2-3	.	CASSPYDGASTDTQYF	TGTGCCAGCAGCCCCTATGACGGAGCTTCCACAGATACGCAGTATTTT
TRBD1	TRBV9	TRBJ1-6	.	CASSVGTGEKGTLHF	TGTGCCAGCAGCGTAGGGACAGGGGAAAAGGGGACCCTCCACTTT
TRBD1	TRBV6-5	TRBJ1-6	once	CASSYSRDSRSPLHF	TGTGCCAGCAGTTACTCCCGGGACAGCCGTTCACCCCTCCACTTT
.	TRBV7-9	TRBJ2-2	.	CASSLGRSNTGELFF	TGTGCCAGCAGCTTGGGACGGAGCAACACCGGGGAGCTGTTTTTT
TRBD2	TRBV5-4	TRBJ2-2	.	CASSKGLAGGPNTGELFF	TGTGCCAGCAGCAAGGGACTAGCGGGGGGTCCGAACACCGGGGAGCTGTTTTTT
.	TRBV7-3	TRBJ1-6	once	CASSLVGGDSPLHF	TGTGCCAGCAGCTTAGTCGGCGGCGATTCACCCCTCCACTTT
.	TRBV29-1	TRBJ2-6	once	CSVETGRGKERGNVLTF	TGCAGCGTTGAAACGGGTCGGGGGAAAGAAAGGGGCAACGTCCTGACTTTC
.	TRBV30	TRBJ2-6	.	CARGQLSSGANVLTF	TGTGCCCGCGGACAGCTAAGCTCTGGGGCCAACGTCCTGACTTTC
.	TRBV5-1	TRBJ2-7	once	CASSSGTGRTLYEQYF	TGCGCCAGCAGTAGCGGCACAGGCCGAACCCTCTACGAGCAGTACTTC
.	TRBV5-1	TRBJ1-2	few	CASSLGGENYGYTF	TGCGCCAGCAGCTTGGGCGGGGAAAACTATGGCTACACCTTC
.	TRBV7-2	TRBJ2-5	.	CASSFSQETQYF	TGTGCCAGCAGCTTTAGCCAAGAGACCCAGTACTTC
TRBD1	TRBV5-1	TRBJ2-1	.	CASSLGGQPTYNEQFF	TGCGCCAGCAGCTTGGGGGGACAGCCGACTTACAATGAGCAGTTCTTC
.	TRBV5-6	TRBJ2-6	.	CASSLWGAQDVLTF	TGTGCCAGCAGCTTGTGGGGGGCGCAGGACGTCCTGACTTTC
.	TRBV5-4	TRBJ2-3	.	CASSPPKGGTDTQYF	TGTGCCAGCAGCCCCCCCAAGGGCGGCACAGATACGCAGTATTTT
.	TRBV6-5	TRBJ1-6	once	CASSYSGSSYNSPLHF	TGTGCCAGCAGTTACTCGGGCAGCTCCTATAATTCACCCCTCCACTTT
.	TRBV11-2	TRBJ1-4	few	CASSLVPGGEKLFF	TGTGCCAGCAGCTTAGTTCCGGGAGGTGAAAAACTGTTTTTT
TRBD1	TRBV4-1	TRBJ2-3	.	CASSHPGQGIYAPQYF	TGCGCCAGCAGCCATCCGGGACAGGGAATCTATGCTCCGCAGTATTTT
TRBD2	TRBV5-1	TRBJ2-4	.	CASSLGSGGLAKNIQYF	TGCGCCAGCAGCTTAGGTAGCGGGGGGTTGGCCAAAAACATTCAGTACTTC
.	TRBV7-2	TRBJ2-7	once	CASSFRTSSPYEQYF	TGTGCCAGCAGCTTCAGAACTAGTTCCCCCTACGAGCAGTACTTC
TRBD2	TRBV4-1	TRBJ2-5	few	CASSRTSGKETQYF	TGCGCCAGCAGTCGGACTAGCGGCAAAGAGACCCAGTACTTC
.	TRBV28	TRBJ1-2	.	CASREHGTDYGYTF	TGTGCCAGCAGGGAACACGGGACGGATTATGGCTACACCTTC
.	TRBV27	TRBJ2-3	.	CASRPRAQMISDTQYF	TGTGCCAGCAGGCCGAGGGCGCAAATGATATCAGATACGCAGTATTTT
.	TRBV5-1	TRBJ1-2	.	CASSFAPEYGYTF	TGCGCCAGCAGCTTTGCGCCAGAGTATGGCTACACCTTC
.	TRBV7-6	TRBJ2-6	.	CASSLAGGPSGANVLTF	TGTGCCAGCAGCTTAGCGGGGGGGCCATCTGGGGCCAACGTCCTGACTTTC
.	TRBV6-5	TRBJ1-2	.	CASSSLTGYTF	TGTGCCAGCAGCTCCCTCACGGGCTACACCTTC